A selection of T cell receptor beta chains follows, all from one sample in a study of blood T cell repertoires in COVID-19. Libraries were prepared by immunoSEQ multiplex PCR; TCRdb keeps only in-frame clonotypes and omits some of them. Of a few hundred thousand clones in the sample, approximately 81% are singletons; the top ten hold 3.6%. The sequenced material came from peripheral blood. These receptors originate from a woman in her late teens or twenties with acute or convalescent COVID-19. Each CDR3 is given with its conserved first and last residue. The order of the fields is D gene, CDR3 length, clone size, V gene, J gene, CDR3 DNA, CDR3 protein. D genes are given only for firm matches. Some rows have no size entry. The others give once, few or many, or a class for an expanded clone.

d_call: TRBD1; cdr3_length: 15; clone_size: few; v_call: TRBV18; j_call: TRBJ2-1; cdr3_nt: TGTGCCAGCTCACTTGGACAGGGGGCCTACAATGAGCAGTTCTTC; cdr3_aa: CASSLGQGAYNEQFF
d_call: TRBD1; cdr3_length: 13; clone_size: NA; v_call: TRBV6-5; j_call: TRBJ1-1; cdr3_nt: TGTGCCAGCAGTTACGTACAGGGGACTGAAGCTTTCTTT; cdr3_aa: CASSYVQGTEAFF
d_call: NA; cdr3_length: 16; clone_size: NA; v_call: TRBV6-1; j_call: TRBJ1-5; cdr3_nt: TGTGCCAGCAGTGAAGGTAGGTCGGGGAAGAATCAGCCCCAGCATTTT; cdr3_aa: CASSEGRSGKNQPQHF
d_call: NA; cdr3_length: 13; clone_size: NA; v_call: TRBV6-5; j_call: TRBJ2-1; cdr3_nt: TGTGCCAGCAGTCGTAGCGGCTACAATGAGCAGTTCTTC; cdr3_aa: CASSRSGYNEQFF
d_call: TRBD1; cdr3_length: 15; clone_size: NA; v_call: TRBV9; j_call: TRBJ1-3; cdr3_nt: TGTGCCAGCAGCCCGCGACAGGGGGATGGAAACACCATATATTTT; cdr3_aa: CASSPRQGDGNTIYF
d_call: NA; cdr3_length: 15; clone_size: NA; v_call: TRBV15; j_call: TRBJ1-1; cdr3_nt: TGTGCCACCAGCAGGGGGATGACAGGGAACACTGAAGCTTTCTTT; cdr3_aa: CATSRGMTGNTEAFF
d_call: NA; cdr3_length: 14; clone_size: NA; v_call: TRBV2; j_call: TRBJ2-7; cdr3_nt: TGTGCCAGCAGTGAACAGGGATCGACCTACGAGCAGTACTTC; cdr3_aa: CASSEQGSTYEQYF
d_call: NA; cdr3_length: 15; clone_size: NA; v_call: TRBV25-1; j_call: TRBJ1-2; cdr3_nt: TGTGCCAGCAGTGACCCGGGGGGCTCTAACTATGGCTACACCTTC; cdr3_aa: CASSDPGGSNYGYTF
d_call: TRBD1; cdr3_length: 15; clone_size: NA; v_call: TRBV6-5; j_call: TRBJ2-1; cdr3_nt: TGTGCCAGCAGAACGGGGGGACAGGGGGCCGATGAGCAGTTCTTC; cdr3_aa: CASRTGGQGADEQFF
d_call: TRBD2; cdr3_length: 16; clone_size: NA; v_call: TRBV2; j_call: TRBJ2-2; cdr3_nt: TGTGCCAGCAGTGACTTCGCTAGCGGGGGTACCGGGGAGCTGTTTTTT; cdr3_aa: CASSDFASGGTGELFF
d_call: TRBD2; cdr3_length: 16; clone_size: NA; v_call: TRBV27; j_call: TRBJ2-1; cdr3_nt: TGTGCCAGCGCCAGACTAGCCGCCAGCTCCTACAATGAGCAGTTCTTC; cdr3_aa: CASARLAASSYNEQFF
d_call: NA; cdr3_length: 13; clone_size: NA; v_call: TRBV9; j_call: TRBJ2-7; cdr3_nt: TGTGCCAGCAGCGTAGGGAGTACCTACGAGCAGTACTTC; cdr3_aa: CASSVGSTYEQYF
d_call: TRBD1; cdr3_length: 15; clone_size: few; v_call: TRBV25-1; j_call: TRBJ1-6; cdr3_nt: TGTGCCAGCAGTGGCCGACAGGGTTTCGGGTCACCCCTCCACTTT; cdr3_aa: CASSGRQGFGSPLHF
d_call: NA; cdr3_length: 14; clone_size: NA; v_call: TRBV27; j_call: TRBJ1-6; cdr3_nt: TGTGCCAGCAGTTTCGGAGAACCAAGTTCACCCCTCCACTTT; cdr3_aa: CASSFGEPSSPLHF
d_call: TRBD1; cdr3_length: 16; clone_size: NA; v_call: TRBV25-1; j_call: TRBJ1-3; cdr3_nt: TGTGCCTCCCGGGACAGCAAGCCGGCCTCTGGAAACACCATATATTTT; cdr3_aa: CASRDSKPASGNTIYF